These 8 T cell receptor beta chains share one sample of origin, sequenced in a study of preoperative IRX-2 immunotherapy in early breast cancer. Assay: immunoSEQ multiplex PCR; the TCRdb copy retains only in-frame clones and omits some. This sample has about 98,000 clones; roughly 85% occur once, and the top ten carry about 1.9%. Treatment described: preoperative locoregional IRX-2 cytokine immunotherapy. Specimen: tumor tissue, collected after IRX-2 immunotherapy. These receptors were obtained from a human donor with breast cancer.

The CDR3: CASSNHVGNQPQHF. Written as DNA, the CDR3 is TGTGCCAGTAGCAACCATGTCGGCAATCAGCCCCAGCATTTT. V usage is TRBV19 and J usage is TRBJ1-5; D unclear. The ends were cut back, 6 bases at V and 2 bases at J, with 11 bases in the middle. Per the germline V gene, CDR1 is LNHDA and CDR2 is SQIVND (reference sequence). The CDR3 is 14 amino acids.

On this clone: Other DNA sequences within the sample encode an identical CDR3. The chain recombines TRBV28 with TRBJ1-2; no clear D gene. The germline V and J ends were trimmed by 1 base and 5 bases, with 5 bases remaining between them. The CDR3 sequence is 12 residues long. From germline, CDR1 is MDHEN and CDR2 SYDVKM. The CDR3 bases are TGTGCCAGCAGTTTATCGGGGTATGGCTACACCTTC. Translation gives CASSLSGYGYTF.

The chain employs TRBV28 and TRBJ1-5, with TRBD1 as a possible D gene (5 bases). The germline CDR1 and CDR2 sequences are MDHEN and SYDVKM. V shed 5 bases and J shed 11 bases, with 22 bases lying between them. The CDR3 sequence is 15 residues long. The CDR3 region has the DNA TGTGCCAGCAGTCCGACCGGGACGGGAGTTAGGGCCCAGCATTTT. This translates into CASSPTGTGVRAQHF.

The chain joins TRBV28 to TRBJ2-3; D unclear. Germline CDR1 reads MDHEN; CDR2 reads SYDVKM. This CDR3 is 15 amino acids long. Trimming removed 4 bases from V and 1 base from J, with 12 bases in between. CDR3 sequence (DNA): TGTGCCAGCAGTTCCTCAGTAGGAGGCACAGATACGCAGTATTTT. It encodes CASSSSVGGTDTQYF.

V is TRBV5-1 and J is TRBJ1-5; possible D gene TRBD1, 5 bases. The CDR3 is 14 residues long. V was shortened by 3 bases and J by 4 bases, with 11 bases between the two germline ends. The V gene's germline CDR1 is SGHRS and CDR2 YFSETQ. CDR3 sequence reads: CASSSDGTNQPQHF. For the CDR3, the DNA is TGCGCCAGCAGCTCCGACGGGACGAATCAGCCCCAGCATTTT.

The rearrangement joins TRBV5-1 to TRBJ1-3, with D hard to call. Trimming cost V 4 bases and J 0 bases, with 11 bases left between them. This CDR3 spans 15 amino acids. CDR1 is SGHRS, CDR2 YFSETQ, per germline. CDR3 amino acids: CASSPDGSSGNTIYF. The CDR3 coding sequence is TGCGCCAGCAGCCCGGACGGTTCCTCTGGAAACACCATATATTTT.

The genes are TRBV5-1 and TRBJ1-4; 7 nucleotides match TRBD1. The CDR3 totals 15 residues. J gave up 0 bases and V 4 bases, and 3 bases lay outside the gene matches. Germline assignment: CDR1 SGHRS and CDR2 YFSETQ. Written as DNA, the CDR3 is TGCGCCAGCAGCCTACAGGGGTCAACTAATGAAAAACTGTTTTTT. It is translated as CASSLQGSTNEKLFF.

This clone was found a few times. The junction departs from the called germline gene at one end, perhaps through a read error. The genes are TRBV15 and TRBJ2-1, with 15 bases fitting TRBD2. CDR1 and CDR2 (germline): LNHNV, YYDKDF (reference sequence). The CDR3 has 19 amino acids. Here the CDR3 DNA reads TGTGCCACCAGCAGGGGGACTAGCGGGGGGAAAAGTGGGTACAATAAGCAGTTCTTC. This sequence encodes CATSRGTSGGKSGYNKQFF.